Sequencing of this T cell receptor (beta chain) was carried out in a study of T-cell memory formation after mild COVID-19. There are 14 residues in the CDR3. Germline CDR1 SGHTA, CDR2 FQGNSA. The V gene lost 3 bases and the J gene lost 5 bases, with 11 bases spanning the gap. MiXCR was run by TCRdb on the 5' RACE reads, yielding one entry per CDR3 protein. The sample holds 50,000 to 70,000 distinct CDR3 sequences, roughly an eighth seen once. The chain recombines TRBV7-2 with TRBJ1-5; unclear D gene. The origin of this receptor is a man aged 18 to 30 who had mild COVID-19 (a few samples of this study predate the infection). Cell type and time point are not known. Sample: PBMCs or a T cell subset sorted from them (not recorded which). Here the CDR3 reads CASSFSASDQPQHF. CDR3 DNA sequence: TGTGCCAGCAGCTTTTCGGCATCCGATCAGCCCCAGCATTTT.